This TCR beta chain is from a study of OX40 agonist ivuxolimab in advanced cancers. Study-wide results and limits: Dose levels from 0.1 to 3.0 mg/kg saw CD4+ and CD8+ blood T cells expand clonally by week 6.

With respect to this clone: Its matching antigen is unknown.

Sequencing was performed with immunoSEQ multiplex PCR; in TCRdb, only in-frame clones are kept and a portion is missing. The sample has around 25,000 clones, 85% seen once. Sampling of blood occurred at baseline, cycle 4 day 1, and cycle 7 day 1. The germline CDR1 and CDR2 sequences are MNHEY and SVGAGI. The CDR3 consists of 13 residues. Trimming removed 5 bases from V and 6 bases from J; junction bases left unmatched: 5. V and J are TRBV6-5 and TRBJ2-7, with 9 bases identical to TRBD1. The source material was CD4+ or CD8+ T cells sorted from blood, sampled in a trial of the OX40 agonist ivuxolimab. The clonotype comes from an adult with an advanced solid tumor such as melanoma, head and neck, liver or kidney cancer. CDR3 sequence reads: CASSVQTGGEQYF. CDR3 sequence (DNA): TGTGCCAGCAGTGTACAGACAGGGGGCGAGCAGTACTTC.